One sample yielded the 25 T cell receptor beta chains listed below, sequenced in a study of blood T cell repertoires in COVID-19. Data came from immunoSEQ multiplex PCR; TCRdb stores just in-frame clones and leaves some out. The sample has over 200,000 clones; more than 75% are singletons. The sequencing sample was made of peripheral blood. Every receptor here comes from a woman in her 40s who had recovered from COVID-19.

The table lists this clone with a few counts. The chain joins TRBV27 to TRBJ1-6, with D maybe TRBD1 (5 bases). Germline V gene lookup returns CDR1 MNHEY and CDR2 SMNVEV (reference sequence). The CDR3 length is 13 residues. V was cut by 6 bases and J by 10 bases, with 13 bases left in between. The CDR3 DNA sequence: TGTGCCAGCAGGACCCTGGGGGGGTCACCCCTCCACTTT. It yields the protein CASRTLGGSPLHF.

This clone was observed a single time. The chain joins TRBV5-6 to TRBJ2-7, with TRBD2 matching 10 bases. CDR3 size: 15 residues. With V trimmed by 3 bases and J by 4 bases, 7 bases remained unmatched. Germline CDR1 is SGHDT and CDR2 is YYEEEE. CDR3 protein: CASSSPSGRRYEQYF. CDR3 in DNA: TGTGCCAGCAGCTCCCCTAGCGGGAGACGGTACGAGCAGTACTTC.

This chain connects TRBV30 to TRBJ1-2, with a possible D match to TRBD1 (5 bases). Germline lookup yields CDR1 GTSNPN and CDR2 SVGIG (reference sequence). V dropped 8 bases and J dropped 7 bases, with 14 bases sitting between them. The CDR3 is 11 amino acids. CDR3: CATRGGRGYTF. As DNA, the CDR3 is TGTGCCACGCGGGGGGGTCGTGGCTACACCTTC.

The rearrangement uses TRBV6-2 or TRBV6-3 and TRBJ1-4; D is unclear. CDR3 length equals 12 residues. Trimming cost V 2 bases and J 8 bases, with 6 bases left between them. CDR1 and CDR2 (germline): MNHEY, SVGEGT. This CDR3 reads CASSYTGEKLFF. CDR3 DNA: TGTGCCAGCAGTTACACGGGGGAAAAACTGTTTTTT.

The chain employs TRBV7-9 and TRBJ1-6; D might be TRBD1 (6 bases). The germline CDR1 and CDR2 sequences are SEHNR and FQNEAQ (reference sequence). Trimming left V 4 bases short and J 6 bases short, with 10 bases between. This CDR3 is 14 amino acids long. CDR3 nucleotide sequence: TGTGCCAGCAGCTCCGGGACATCTAATTCACCCCTCCACTTT. As protein: CASSSGTSNSPLHF. The whole variable domain, filled in from reference TRBV7-9 and TRBJ1-6, reads DTGVSQNPRHKITKRGQNVTFRCDPISEHNRLYWYRQTLGQGPEFLTYFQNEAQLEKSRLLSDRFSAERPKGSFSTLEIQRTEQGDSAMYLCASSSGTSNSPLHFGNGTRLTVT.

Turning to this clone: One end of the junction varies from germline; a read error may be responsible. The genes are TRBV6-7 and TRBJ1-1; TRBD1 matches 7 bases. TRBV6-7 is annotated as an ORF whose role is uncertain. The length of the CDR3 is 11 residues. The chain's CDR3 is CASTKGTEASW. The DNA of the CDR3 is TGTGCCAGCACCAAAGGGACAGAGGCCTCGTGG.

This clone was observed a few times. One junction end does not reproduce the germline sequence, and a read error may be involved. The V call is TRBV7-9, the J call TRBJ1-2; 9 positions agree with TRBD1. This CDR3 has 15 residues. CDR1 and CDR2 from the germline V gene are SEHNR and FQNEAQ (reference sequence). The DNA of the CDR3 is TGTGCCAGCAGTTTAGCGGGACAGGGTCTATATGGCTACACCTTC. Translated, it gives CASSLAGQGLYGYTF.

V gene TRBV3-1 (or the pseudogene TRBV3-2) combines with J gene TRBJ2-5; TRBD1 agrees at 7 bases. Trimming took 7 bases from V and 5 from J; bases not matched to a gene: 7. The germline V gene has CDR1 LGHDT and CDR2 YNNKEL (reference sequence). This CDR3 has 13 amino acids. CDR3 coding DNA: TGTGCCAGCACCCCAAGGGGGCGGGAGACCCAGTACTTC. Protein: CASTPRGRETQYF.

A single count supports this clone. CDR3 nucleotides: TGTGCCAGCAGCTTGTCCGGGGGCAATCAGCCCCAGCATTTT. Amino acid sequence: CASSLSGGNQPQHF. The chain has TRBV5-4 and TRBJ1-5, with D unresolved. In germline, CDR1 is SGHNT, CDR2 YYREEE (reference sequence). V was shortened by 1 base and J by 2 bases, with 7 bases between the two germline ends. The CDR3 sequence is 14 residues long.

The chain joins TRBV7-3 to TRBJ2-2; 12 bases fit TRBD2. The CDR3 is made up of 15 amino acids. J was trimmed by 6 bases and V by 2 bases; bases with no gene match: 1. Germline V gives CDR1 SGHTA, CDR2 FQGTGA. CDR3 sequence: CASSLGLAGPGELFF. The CDR3 coding sequence is TGTGCCAGCAGCTTAGGACTAGCGGGACCCGGGGAGCTGTTTTTT.

The gene calls are TRBV9 and TRBJ2-7; D is possibly TRBD1 (5 bases). CDR3 length equals 13 residues. V was pared by 2 bases and J by 3 bases, with 9 bases between. Germline V gene data show CDR1 as SGDLS and CDR2 as YYNGEE. This CDR3 is CASSVRADYEQYF. In DNA form, the CDR3 reads TGTGCCAGCAGCGTCAGGGCCGACTACGAGCAGTACTTC.

V usage is TRBV30 and J usage is TRBJ2-7; weak D call: TRBD2 (5 bases). The length of the CDR3 is 14 residues. V was clipped by 0 bases and J by 4 bases, with 13 bases between them. CDR1 and CDR2 from the germline V gene are GTSNPN and SVGIG (reference sequence). For the CDR3, the DNA is TGTGCCTGGAGTGTAGGTGGGTCGGGGTACGAGCAGTACGTC. Protein: CAWSVGGSGYEQYV.

The gene calls are TRBV27 and TRBJ1-2; 12 nucleotides agree with TRBD1. Unmatched junction bases numbered 10, after V lost 8 bases and J lost 0 bases. The length of the CDR3 is 17 residues. Germline CDR1 MNHEY, CDR2 SMNVEV (reference sequence). CDR3 sequence: CASATGTGGYSNYGYTF. The CDR3 region has the DNA TGTGCCAGCGCGACCGGGACAGGGGGCTACTCTAACTATGGCTACACCTTC.

The chain couples TRBV19 to TRBJ2-1; 8 nucleotides line up with TRBD2. The CDR3 is 15 amino acids. The J segment lost 4 bases and the V segment lost 3 bases, leaving 5 bases of the junction unmatched. CDR1 LNHDA and CDR2 SQIVND come from the germline V gene (reference sequence). The DNA for the CDR3 is TGTGCCAGTAGTATCGCCGGGGGGGCTTACAATGAGCAGTTCTTC. Translating it yields CASSIAGGAYNEQFF.

This clone has only one observation. The rearrangement links TRBV11-2 to TRBJ2-1; 8 nucleotides line up with TRBD2. J was trimmed by 9 bases and V by 5 bases; bases with no gene match: 6. Germline V gene data show CDR1 as SGHAT and CDR2 as FQNNGV. CDR3 size: 13 residues. Here the CDR3 reads CASSPGLVGEQFF. The CDR3, as DNA: TGTGCCAGCAGCCCGGGACTAGTCGGTGAGCAGTTCTTC. The variable domain in full, with the rest retrieved from reference TRBV11-2 and TRBJ2-1, is EAGVAQSPRYKIIEKRQSVAFWCNPISGHATLYWYQQILGQGPKLLIQFQNNGVVDDSQLPKDRFSAERLKGVDSTLKIQPAKLEDSAVYLCASSPGLVGEQFFGPGTRLTVL.

This clone was recorded a few times. The V call is TRBV30, the J call TRBJ1-3; D is undetermined. With 2 bases removed from V and 0 bases from J, the gap between germline ends came to 8 bases. The CDR3 has 14 amino acids. Germline loops: CDR1 GTSNPN, CDR2 SVGIG (reference sequence). This chain's CDR3 is CAWSPGSSGNTIYF. The CDR3 bases are TGTGCCTGGAGTCCAGGCTCCTCTGGAAACACCATATATTTT.

The genes are TRBV4-1 and TRBJ1-2; TRBD1 agrees at 8 bases. Per the germline V gene, CDR1 is MGHRA and CDR2 is YSYEKL. The V and J ends lost 0 bases and 3 bases, in that order; junction bases with no gene match: 9. The CDR3 sequence is 17 residues long. DNA of the CDR3: TGCGCCAGCAGCCAAGAACGGAAGGGACAGGCGGACTATGGCTACACCTTC. Residues: CASSQERKGQADYGYTF.

In nucleotides, the CDR3 is TGCAGTGCCACTTACACTGAAGCTTTCTTT. It yields the protein CSATYTEAFF. V gene TRBV20-1 combines with J gene TRBJ1-1; D gene ambiguous. The length of the CDR3 is 10 residues. Trimming cost V 6 bases and J 3 bases, with 5 bases left between them. Germline values: CDR1 DFQATT, CDR2 SNEGSKA (reference sequence).

The genes are TRBV6-1 and TRBJ1-5, with a weak D call TRBD1 (5 bases). V was pared by 2 bases and J by 2 bases, with 13 bases between. The CDR3 contains 16 residues. Germline CDR1 reads MNHNS; CDR2 reads SASEGT. CDR3: CASSEPGLWGNQPQHF. DNA of the CDR3: TGTGCCAGCAGTGAACCGGGACTTTGGGGCAATCAGCCCCAGCATTTT.

This clone was detected a few times. This chain uses TRBV6-6 with TRBJ2-4; TRBD2 aligns across 7 bases. This CDR3 contains 14 residues. CDR1 MNHNY and CDR2 SVGAGI come from the germline V gene (reference sequence). The ends lost 5 bases at V and 4 bases at J; junction bases unmatched: 5. CDR3 region: CASSGGGLKNIQYF. The CDR3 DNA reads TGTGCCAGCAGTGGGGGGGGGTTAAAAAACATTCAGTACTTC.

The chain is built from TRBV5-4 and TRBJ2-7; the D gene is possibly TRBD1 (5 bases). The CDR3 length is 15 residues. The germline gives CDR1 SGHNT, CDR2 YYREEE (reference sequence). Trimming left V 4 bases short and J 0 bases short, with 14 bases between. For the CDR3, the DNA is TGTGCCAGCAGCCCCCAGTGGGGCAGCTCCTACGAGCAGTACTTC. The encoded protein is CASSPQWGSSYEQYF.

The V gene is TRBV27, the J gene TRBJ2-1, with D perhaps TRBD1 (5 bases). Per germline, CDR1 MNHEY and CDR2 SMNVEV (reference sequence). Trimming took off 2 bases at V and 0 bases at J, with 8 bases between the two ends. The CDR3 consists of 15 residues. The CDR3 sequence: CASSLRQSSYNEQFF. DNA for the CDR3: TGTGCCAGCAGTTTAAGACAGAGCTCCTACAATGAGCAGTTCTTC.

The rearrangement joins TRBV30 to TRBJ1-6, with unresolved D. V was pared by 5 bases and J by 7 bases, with 12 bases between. Per the germline V gene, CDR1 is GTSNPN and CDR2 is SVGIG (reference sequence). CDR3 length: 13 amino acids. The DNA of the CDR3 is TGTGCCTGGGAACCCGGCGGAAATTCACCCCTCCACTTT. This gives the protein CAWEPGGNSPLHF. The full variable domain, with the rest looked up from reference TRBV30 and TRBJ1-6, is SQTIHQWPATLVQPVGSPLSLECTVEGTSNPNLYWYRQAAGRGLQLLFYSVGIGQISSEVPQNLSASRPQDRQFILSSKKLLLSDSGFYLCAWEPGGNSPLHFGNGTRLTVT.

This clone showed up just once. The V gene is TRBV6-6, the J gene TRBJ2-1, with TRBD2 matching over 14 bases. The CDR3 runs 13 residues. The germline CDR1 and CDR2 sequences are MNHNY and SVGAGI (reference sequence). The V and J ends lost 6 bases and 12 bases, in that order; junction bases with no gene match: 4. CDR3 nucleotides: TGTGCCAGCAGGACTAGCGGGAGGGATGGGCAGTTCTTC. The encoded protein is CASRTSGRDGQFF.

This clone showed up just once. The junction departs from the called germline gene at one end, perhaps through a read error. The rearrangement uses TRBV4-3 and TRBJ1-2; tentatively, D is TRBD1 (6 bases). Germline V CDR1 and CDR2: LGHNA, YSLEER. CDR3 length: 18 residues. For the CDR3, the DNA is TGCGCCAGCAGCGAAGAGCCTAGTGGGGGCTCTATTAACTATGGCTACACCTTC. This sequence encodes CASSEEPSGGSINYGYTF.